This TCR beta chain was observed in a study of chemoradiotherapy in HPV16-positive cancers. The study, taken as a whole, reports: Candidate HPV-specific clones and E7-related TCR motifs grew in tumor during treatment. For HPV16-positive patients, expanding HPV-responsive T cells associated with longer recurrence-free survival. Functional assays defining HPV-specific T cells used only a couple of HPV16-positive patients.

Details on this clone: Its antigen remains unknown.

Looked up from germline, CDR1 is SGDLS and CDR2 is YYNGEE. J gave up 8 bases and V 4 bases, and 12 bases lay outside the gene matches. CDR3 size: 15 residues. Sequenced by immunoSEQ multiplex PCR; TCRdb stores in-frame clones only, minus some. The repertoire holds around 3,200 clones, with about 95% as singletons. Samples were taken several times over chemoradiotherapy. This TCR derives from a human donor with HPV-associated anogenital cancer. This material was obtained from a patient who underwent chemoradiotherapy. This chain joins TRBV9 and TRBJ2-7; the match to TRBD1 covers 10 bases. The CDR3 protein is CASSLRGTGDQKQYF. DNA of the CDR3: TGTGCCAGCAGCTTACGCGGGACAGGGGACCAAAAGCAGTACTTC.